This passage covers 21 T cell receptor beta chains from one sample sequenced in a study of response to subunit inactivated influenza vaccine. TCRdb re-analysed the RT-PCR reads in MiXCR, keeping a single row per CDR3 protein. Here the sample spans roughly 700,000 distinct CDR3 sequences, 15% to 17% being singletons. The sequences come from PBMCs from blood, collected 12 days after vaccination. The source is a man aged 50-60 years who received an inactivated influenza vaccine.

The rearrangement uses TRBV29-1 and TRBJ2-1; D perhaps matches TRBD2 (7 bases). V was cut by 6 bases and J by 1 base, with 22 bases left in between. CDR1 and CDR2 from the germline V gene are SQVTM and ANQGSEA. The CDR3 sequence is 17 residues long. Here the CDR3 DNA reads TGCAGCGTCCGCTGGGGGGGGCCCCTTGGATCCTACAATGAGCAGTTCTTC. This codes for CSVRWGGPLGSYNEQFF.

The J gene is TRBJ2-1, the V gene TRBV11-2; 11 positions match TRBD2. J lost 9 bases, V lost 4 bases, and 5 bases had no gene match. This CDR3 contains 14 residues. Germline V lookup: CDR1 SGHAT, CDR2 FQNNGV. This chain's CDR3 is CASSYTTSGAEQFF. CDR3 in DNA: TGTGCCAGCAGCTATACGACTAGCGGGGCTGAGCAGTTCTTC. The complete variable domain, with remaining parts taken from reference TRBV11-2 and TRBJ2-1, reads EAGVAQSPRYKIIEKRQSVAFWCNPISGHATLYWYQQILGQGPKLLIQFQNNGVVDDSQLPKDRFSAERLKGVDSTLKIQPAKLEDSAVYLCASSYTTSGAEQFFGPGTRLTVL.

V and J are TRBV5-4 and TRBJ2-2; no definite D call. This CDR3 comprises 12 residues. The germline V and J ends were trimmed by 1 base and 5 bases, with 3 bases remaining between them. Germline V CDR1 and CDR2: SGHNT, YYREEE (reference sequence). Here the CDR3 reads CASSLKTGELFF. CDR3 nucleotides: TGTGCCAGCAGCTTGAAGACCGGGGAGCTGTTTTTT.

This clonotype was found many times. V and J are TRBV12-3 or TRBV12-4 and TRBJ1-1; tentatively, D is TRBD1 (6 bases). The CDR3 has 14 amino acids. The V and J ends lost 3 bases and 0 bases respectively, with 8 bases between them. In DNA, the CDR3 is TGTGCCAGCAGTTTTGGACAGCTGAACACTGAAGCTTTCTTT. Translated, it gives CASSFGQLNTEAFF.

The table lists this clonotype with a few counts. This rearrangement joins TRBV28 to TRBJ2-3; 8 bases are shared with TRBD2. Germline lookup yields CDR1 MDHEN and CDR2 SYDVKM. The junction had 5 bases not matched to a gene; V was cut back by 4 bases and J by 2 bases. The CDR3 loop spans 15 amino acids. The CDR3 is CASSSKREYTDTQYF. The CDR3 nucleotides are TGTGCCAGCAGTTCGAAGCGGGAGTACACAGATACGCAGTATTTT.

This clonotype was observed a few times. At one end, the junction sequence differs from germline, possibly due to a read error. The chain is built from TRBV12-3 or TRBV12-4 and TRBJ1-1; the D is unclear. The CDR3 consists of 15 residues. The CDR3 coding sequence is TGTGCCAGCACCCTCTGGGCCTCCCCGGGTAAGGTTTCGGTCTTT. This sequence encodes CASTLWASPGKVSVF.

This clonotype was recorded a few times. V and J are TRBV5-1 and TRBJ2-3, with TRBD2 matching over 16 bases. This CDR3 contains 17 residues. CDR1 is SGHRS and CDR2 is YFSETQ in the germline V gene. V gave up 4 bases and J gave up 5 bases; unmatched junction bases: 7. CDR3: CASSPGTSGGAGDTQYF. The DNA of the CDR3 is TGCGCCAGCAGCCCAGGGACTAGCGGGGGGGCCGGAGATACGCAGTATTTT.

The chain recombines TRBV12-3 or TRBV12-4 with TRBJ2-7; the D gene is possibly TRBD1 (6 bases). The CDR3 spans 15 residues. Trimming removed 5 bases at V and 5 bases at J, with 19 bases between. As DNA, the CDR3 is TGTGCCAGCAGTGACCTACAGGGTGGGGTCAACGAGCAGTACTTC. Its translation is CASSDLQGGVNEQYF.

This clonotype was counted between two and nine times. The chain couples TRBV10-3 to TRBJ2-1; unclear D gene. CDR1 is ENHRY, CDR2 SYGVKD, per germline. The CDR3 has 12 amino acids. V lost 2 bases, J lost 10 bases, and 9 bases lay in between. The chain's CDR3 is CAISELEKEQFF. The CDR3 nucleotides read TGTGCCATCAGTGAGCTAGAAAAAGAGCAGTTCTTC.

The CDR3 nucleotides are TGTGCCAGCAGCCAAACGGGGGCGCGTGAGCAGTTCTTC. This gives the protein CASSQTGAREQFF. V and J are TRBV7-6 and TRBJ2-1; possibly TRBD1 or TRBD2 for D (6 bases each). V gave up 5 bases and J gave up 9 bases, with 14 bases separating them. There are 13 residues in the CDR3. In germline, CDR1 is SGHVS, CDR2 FNYEAQ.

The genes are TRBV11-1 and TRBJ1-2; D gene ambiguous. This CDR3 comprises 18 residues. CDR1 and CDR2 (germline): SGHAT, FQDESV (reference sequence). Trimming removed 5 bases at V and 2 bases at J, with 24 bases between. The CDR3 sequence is CASSPAVGQAFPNYGYTF. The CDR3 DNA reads TGTGCCAGCAGCCCAGCTGTTGGCCAAGCCTTCCCCAACTATGGCTACACCTTC.

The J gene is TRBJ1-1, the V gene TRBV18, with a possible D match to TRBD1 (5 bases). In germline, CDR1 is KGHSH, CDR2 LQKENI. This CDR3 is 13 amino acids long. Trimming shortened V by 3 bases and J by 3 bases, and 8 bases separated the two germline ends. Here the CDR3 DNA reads TGTGCCAGCTCACCTGGACATTACACTGAAGCTTTCTTT. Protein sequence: CASSPGHYTEAFF.

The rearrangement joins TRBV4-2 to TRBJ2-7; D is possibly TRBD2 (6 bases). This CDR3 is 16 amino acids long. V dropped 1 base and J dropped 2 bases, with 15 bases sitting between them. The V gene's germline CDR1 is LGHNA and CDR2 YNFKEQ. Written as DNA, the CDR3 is TGTGCCAGCAGCCAAGTTTCCACGGGCGGGACCTACGAGCAGTACTTC. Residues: CASSQVSTGGTYEQYF.

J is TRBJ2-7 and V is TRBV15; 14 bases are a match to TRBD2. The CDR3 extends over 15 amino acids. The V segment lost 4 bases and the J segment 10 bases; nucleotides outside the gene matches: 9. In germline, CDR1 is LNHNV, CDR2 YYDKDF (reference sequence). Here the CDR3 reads CATSKRQGLAGVQYF. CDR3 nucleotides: TGTGCCACCAGCAAACGACAGGGACTAGCGGGAGTTCAGTACTTC.

The CDR3 region is CASSLVTPQETQYF. The CDR3 nucleotides are TGTGCCAGCAGCTTGGTCACCCCCCAAGAGACCCAGTACTTC. The chain couples TRBV5-6 to TRBJ2-5, with D unclear. The V end was cut by 0 bases, the J end by 1 base, with 7 bases between. The CDR3 runs to 14 residues. Germline V CDR1 and CDR2: SGHDT, YYEEEE. Complete variable domain (other parts from reference TRBV5-6 and TRBJ2-5): DAGVTQSPTHLIKTRGQQVTLRCSPKSGHDTVSWYQQALGQGPQFIFQYYEEEERQRGNFPDRFSGHQFPNYSSELNVNALLLGDSALYLCASSLVTPQETQYFGPGTRLLVL.

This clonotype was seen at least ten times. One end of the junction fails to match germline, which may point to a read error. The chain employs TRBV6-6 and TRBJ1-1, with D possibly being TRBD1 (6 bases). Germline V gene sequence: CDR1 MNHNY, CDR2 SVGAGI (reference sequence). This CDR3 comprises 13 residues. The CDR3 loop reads CASSYPSQGSTIF. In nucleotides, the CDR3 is TGTGCCAGCAGTTACCCCAGTCAGGGGTCCACGATCTTT.

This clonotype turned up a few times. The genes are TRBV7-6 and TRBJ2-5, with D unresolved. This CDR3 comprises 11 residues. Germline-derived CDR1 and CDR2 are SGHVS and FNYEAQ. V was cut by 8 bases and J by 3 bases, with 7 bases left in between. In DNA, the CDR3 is TGTGCCAGCGGCGTAAAAGAGACCCAGTACTTC. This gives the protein CASGVKETQYF. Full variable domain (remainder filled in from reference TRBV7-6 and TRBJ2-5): GAGVSQSPRYKVTKRGQDVALRCDPISGHVSLYWYRQALGQGPEFLTYFNYEAQQDKSGLPNDRFSAERPEGSISTLTIQRTEQRDSAMYRCASGVKETQYFGPGTRLLVL.

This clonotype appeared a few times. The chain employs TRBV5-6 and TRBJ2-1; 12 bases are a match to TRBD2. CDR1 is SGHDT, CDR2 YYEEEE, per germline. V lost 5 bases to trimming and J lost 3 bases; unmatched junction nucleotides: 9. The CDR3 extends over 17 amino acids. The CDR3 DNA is TGTGCCAGCAGGAGCCCTCCGACTAGCGGGAGCTACAATGAGCAGTTCTTC. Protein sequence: CASRSPPTSGSYNEQFF.

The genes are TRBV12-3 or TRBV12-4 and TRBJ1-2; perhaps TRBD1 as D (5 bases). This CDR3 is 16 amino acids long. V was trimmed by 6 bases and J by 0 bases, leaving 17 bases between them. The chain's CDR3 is CASRLGTASSNYGYTF. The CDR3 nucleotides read TGTGCCAGCAGACTAGGGACCGCCAGTTCTAACTATGGCTACACCTTC.

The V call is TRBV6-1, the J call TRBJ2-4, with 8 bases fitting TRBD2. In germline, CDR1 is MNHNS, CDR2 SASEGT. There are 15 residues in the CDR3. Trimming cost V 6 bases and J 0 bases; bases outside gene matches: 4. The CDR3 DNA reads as TGTGCCAGCAGGGACGGGGGGGCAGCCAAAAACATTCAGTACTTC. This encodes CASRDGGAAKNIQYF.

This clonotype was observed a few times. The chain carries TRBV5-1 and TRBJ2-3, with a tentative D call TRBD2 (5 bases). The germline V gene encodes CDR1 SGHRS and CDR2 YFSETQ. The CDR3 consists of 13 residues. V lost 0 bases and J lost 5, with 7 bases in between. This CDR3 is CASSLVAGDTQYF. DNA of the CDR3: TGCGCCAGCAGCTTGGTGGCGGGAGATACGCAGTATTTT.